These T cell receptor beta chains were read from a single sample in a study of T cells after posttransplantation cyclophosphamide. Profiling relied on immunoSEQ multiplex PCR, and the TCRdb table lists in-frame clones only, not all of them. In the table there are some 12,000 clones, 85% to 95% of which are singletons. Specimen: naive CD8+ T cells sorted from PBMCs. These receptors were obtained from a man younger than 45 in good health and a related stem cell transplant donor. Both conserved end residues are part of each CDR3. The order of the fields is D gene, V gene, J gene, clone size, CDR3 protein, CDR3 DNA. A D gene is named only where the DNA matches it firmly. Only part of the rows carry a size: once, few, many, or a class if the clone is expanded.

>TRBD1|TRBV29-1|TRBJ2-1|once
CSGGDRGYNEQFF
TGCAGTGGCGGTGACAGGGGATACAATGAGCAGTTCTTC
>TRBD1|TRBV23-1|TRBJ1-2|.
CASSQSSPRQGDFYGYTF
TGCGCCAGCAGTCAATCGTCCCCAAGACAGGGGGATTTCTATGGCTACACCTTC
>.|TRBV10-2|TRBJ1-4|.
CASSDHNEKLFF
TGCGCCAGCAGTGATCATAATGAAAAACTGTTTTTT
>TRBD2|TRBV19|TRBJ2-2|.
CASSISRLAISTGELFF
TGTGCCAGTAGTATTTCGAGACTAGCGATTAGCACCGGGGAGCTGTTTTTT
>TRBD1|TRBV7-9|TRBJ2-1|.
CASSYRDRGIHEQFF
TGTGCCAGCAGCTACCGGGACAGGGGTATACATGAGCAGTTCTTC
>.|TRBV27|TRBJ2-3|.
CASSLWDTRTDTQYF
TGTGCCAGCAGTTTATGGGACACACGCACAGATACGCAGTATTTT
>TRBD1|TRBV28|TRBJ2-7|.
CASSQTGAPYEQYF
TGTGCCAGCAGCCAGACAGGGGCCCCCTACGAGCAGTACTTC
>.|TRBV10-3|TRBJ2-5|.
CAISEVGAQETQYF
TGTGCCATCAGTGAGGTGGGGGCCCAAGAGACCCAGTACTTC
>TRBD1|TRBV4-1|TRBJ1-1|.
CASSHDPLIQGAEAFF
TGCGCCAGCAGCCACGATCCCCTCATACAGGGGGCTGAAGCTTTCTTT
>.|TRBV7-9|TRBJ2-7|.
CASSLAYKPYEQYF
TGTGCCAGCAGCTTAGCTTATAAGCCCTACGAGCAGTACTTC
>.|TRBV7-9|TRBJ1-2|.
CASSSENSDIYGYTF
TGTGCCAGCAGCTCGGAAAATTCGGACATCTATGGCTACACCTTC
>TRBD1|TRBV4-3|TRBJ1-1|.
CASSQDLQGEKDTEAFF
TGCGCCAGCAGCCAAGACCTCCAGGGGGAAAAGGACACTGAAGCTTTCTTT
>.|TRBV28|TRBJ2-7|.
CASSLLRGGYEQYF
TGTGCCAGCAGTTTATTGAGGGGGGGCTACGAGCAGTACTTC
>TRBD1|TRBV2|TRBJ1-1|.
CASSEAGQGNTEAFF
TGTGCCAGCAGTGAAGCGGGACAGGGTAACACTGAAGCTTTCTTT
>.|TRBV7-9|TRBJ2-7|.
CASSRIYSEQYF
TGTGCCAGCAGCCGAATTTACAGCGAGCAGTACTTC
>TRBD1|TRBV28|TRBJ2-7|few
CATGQVEQYF
TGTGCCACGGGACAGGTCGAGCAGTACTTC
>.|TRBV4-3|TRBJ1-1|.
CASSQDEGVTEAFF
TGCGCCAGCAGCCAAGATGAGGGAGTTACTGAAGCTTTCTTT
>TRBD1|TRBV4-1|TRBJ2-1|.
CASSQALDRANEQFF
TGCGCCAGCAGCCAAGCCTTGGACAGGGCCAATGAGCAGTTCTTC
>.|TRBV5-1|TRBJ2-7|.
CASSQGGRGTYEQYF
TGCGCCAGCAGCCAGGGGGGCAGGGGGACCTACGAGCAGTACTTC
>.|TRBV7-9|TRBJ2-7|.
CASSPEDSSYEQYF
TGTGCCAGCAGCCCGGAGGACAGCTCCTACGAGCAGTACTTC
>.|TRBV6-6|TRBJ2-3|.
CASSYSVATSTDTQYF
TGTGCCAGCAGTTACAGTGTAGCGACTAGCACAGATACGCAGTATTTT
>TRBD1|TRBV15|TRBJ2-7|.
CATSRGDREVQYF
TGTGCCACCAGCAGAGGAGACAGGGAAGTGCAGTACTTC
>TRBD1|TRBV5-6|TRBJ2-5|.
CASSLGDREETQYF
TGTGCCAGCAGCTTGGGGGACAGGGAAGAGACCCAGTACTTC
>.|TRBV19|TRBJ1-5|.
CASSTDTWPQPQHF
TGTGCCAGTAGTACTGACACTTGGCCCCAGCCCCAGCATTTT
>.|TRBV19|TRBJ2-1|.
CASSIVAGIHEQFF
TGTGCCAGTAGTATAGTGGCAGGGATCCATGAGCAGTTCTTC
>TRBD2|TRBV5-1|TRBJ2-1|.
CASSPRLAGISYNEQFF
TGCGCCAGCAGCCCCAGGCTAGCGGGAATCTCCTACAATGAGCAGTTCTTC
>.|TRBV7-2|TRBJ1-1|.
CATYRGTEAFF
TGTGCCACCTACCGGGGCACTGAAGCTTTCTTT
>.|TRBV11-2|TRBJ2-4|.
CASSHPPQGGEIIQYF
TGTGCCAGCAGCCACCCACCCCAGGGGGGAGAGATCATTCAGTACTTC
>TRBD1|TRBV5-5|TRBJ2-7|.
CASKGTGDYEQYF
TGTGCCAGCAAGGGGACAGGGGACTACGAGCAGTACTTC
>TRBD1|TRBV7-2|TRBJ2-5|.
CASSAFLGTGEETQYF
TGTGCCAGCAGTGCCTTTTTGGGCACAGGGGAAGAGACCCAGTACTTC
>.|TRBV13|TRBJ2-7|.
CASSLGVGGEQYF
TGTGCCAGCAGCTTAGGGGTCGGGGGCGAGCAGTACTTC
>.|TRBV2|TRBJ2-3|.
CASSEVSGYTDTQYF
TGTGCCAGCAGTGAAGTTTCGGGGTACACAGATACGCAGTATTTT
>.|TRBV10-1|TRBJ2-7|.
CASSESNNYEQYF
TGCGCCAGCAGTGAGTCGAACAACTACGAGCAGTACTTC
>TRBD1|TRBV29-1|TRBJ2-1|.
CSIRGQGRYNEQFF
TGCAGTATTAGGGGACAGGGGAGGTACAATGAGCAGTTCTTC
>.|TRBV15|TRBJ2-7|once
CATSSPRDLSSYEQYF
TGTGCCACCAGCAGCCCCCGGGACTTGAGCTCCTACGAGCAGTACTTC
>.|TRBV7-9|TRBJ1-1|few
CASSPHSTANTEAFF
TGTGCCAGCAGCCCACACTCGACAGCGAACACTGAAGCTTTCTTT
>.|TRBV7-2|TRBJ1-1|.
CASSQAEGSGNEAFF
TGTGCCAGCAGCCAGGCAGAGGGTAGTGGAAATGAAGCTTTCTTT
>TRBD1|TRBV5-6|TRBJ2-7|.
CASSWRDRGTYEQYF
TGTGCCAGCAGCTGGCGGGACAGGGGAACCTACGAGCAGTACTTC
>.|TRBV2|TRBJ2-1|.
CASSPGNREPLVDNEQFF
TGTGCCAGCAGTCCCGGGAACAGGGAGCCCTTAGTAGACAATGAGCAGTTCTTC
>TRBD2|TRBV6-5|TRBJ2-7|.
CASSYSITSGGYEQYF
TGTGCCAGCAGTTACTCGATCACTAGCGGGGGCTACGAGCAGTACTTC
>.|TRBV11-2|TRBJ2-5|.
CASSLDSAGRETQYF
TGTGCCAGCAGCTTAGACTCGGCAGGGAGGGAGACCCAGTACTTC
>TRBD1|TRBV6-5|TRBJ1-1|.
CASSQRTGGTEAFF
TGTGCCAGCAGCCAACGGACAGGGGGGACTGAAGCTTTCTTT
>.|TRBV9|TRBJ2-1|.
CASSVVGGQEDNEQFF
TGTGCCAGCAGCGTAGTAGGAGGGCAGGAGGACAATGAGCAGTTCTTC
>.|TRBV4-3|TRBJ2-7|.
CASSQDGTSWYEQYF
TGCGCCAGCAGCCAAGATGGAACTAGCTGGTACGAGCAGTACTTC
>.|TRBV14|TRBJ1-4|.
CASSQERNSEKLFF
TGTGCCAGCAGCCAAGAAAGAAATAGTGAAAAACTGTTTTTT
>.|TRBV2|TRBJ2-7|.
CASSERRSEQYF
TGTGCCAGCAGTGAAAGGCGGAGCGAGCAGTACTTC
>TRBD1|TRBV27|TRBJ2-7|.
CASSSQGYEQYF
TGTGCCAGCAGTTCACAGGGGTACGAGCAGTACTTC
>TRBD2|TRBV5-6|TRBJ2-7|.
CASSLSGEGSYEQYF
TGTGCCAGCAGCCTTAGCGGGGAGGGATCCTACGAGCAGTACTTC
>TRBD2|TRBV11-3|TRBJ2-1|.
CASSLGGSGDNEQFF
TGTGCCAGCAGCTTAGGGGGTAGCGGGGACAATGAGCAGTTCTTC
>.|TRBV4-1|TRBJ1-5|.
CASSQDVPPAGADQPQHF
TGCGCCAGCAGCCAAGATGTCCCCCCCGCAGGGGCGGATCAGCCCCAGCATTTT
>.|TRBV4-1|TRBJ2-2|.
CASSQGLFTGELFF
TGCGCCAGCAGCCAGGGACTTTTCACCGGGGAGCTGTTTTTT
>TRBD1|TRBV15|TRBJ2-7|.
CATSTGDYEQYF
TGTGCCACCTCGACAGGGGACTACGAGCAGTACTTC
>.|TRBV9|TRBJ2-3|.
CASSPRRDTHTDTQYF
TGTGCCAGCAGCCCTCGCCGGGACACCCACACAGATACGCAGTATTTT